This TCR beta chain was found in a study of human versus mouse CDR3 diversity and MHC coevolution. Unmatched junction bases numbered 3, after V lost 2 bases and J lost 1 base. The CDR3 spans 15 residues. Per germline, CDR1 SGDLS and CDR2 YYNGEE. General study points: Compared with mice, human CDR3s carried more deletions and insertions on average. By iCHAO1, human TCR beta clonotypes numbered about 1.5 million, the most.

Sequenced by immunoSEQ multiplex PCR; TCRdb stores in-frame clones only, minus some. The table includes fewer than 100,000 clones, 93% detected once. Naive CD4 T cells, CD45RO-negative and CD62L-positive, were flow-sorted from PBMCs. With regard to this clone: Antigen unknown. This sample includes further DNA sequences coding for the same CDR3.

What was sequenced was naive CD4+ T cells from blood. Sample subset: CD45RO-negative CD62L-positive naive CD4 T cells. The clonotype was recovered from a person aged 30 to 70 in good health. The genes are TRBV9 and TRBJ2-3; 8 bases line up with TRBD2. The CDR3 loop is CASSVLSGGTDTQYF. DNA of the CDR3: TGTGCCAGCAGCGTCCTTAGCGGGGGCACAGATACGCAGTATTTT.